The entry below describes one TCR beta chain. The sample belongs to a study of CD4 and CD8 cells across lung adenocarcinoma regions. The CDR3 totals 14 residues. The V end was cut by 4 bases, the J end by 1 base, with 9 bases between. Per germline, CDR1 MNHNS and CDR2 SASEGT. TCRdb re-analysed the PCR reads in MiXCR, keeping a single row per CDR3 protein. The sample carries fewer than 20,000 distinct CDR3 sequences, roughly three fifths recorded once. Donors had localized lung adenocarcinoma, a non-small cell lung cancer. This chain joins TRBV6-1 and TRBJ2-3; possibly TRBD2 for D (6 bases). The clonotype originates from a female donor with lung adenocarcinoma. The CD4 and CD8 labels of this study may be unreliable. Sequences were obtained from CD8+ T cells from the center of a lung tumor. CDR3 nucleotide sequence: TGTGCCAGCAGTGGACTAGTTGGCACAGATACGCAGTATTTT. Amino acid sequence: CASSGLVGTDTQYF.